This T cell receptor (beta chain) originates from a study of OX40 agonist ivuxolimab in advanced cancers. Profiled with immunoSEQ multiplex PCR; TCRdb holds only in-frame clones, not every one. The sample has approximately 80,000 clones, approximately 85% seen once. The CDR3 extends over 13 amino acids. Trimming left V 5 bases short and J 10 bases short, with 15 bases between. The germline V gene has CDR1 MNHEY and CDR2 SMNVEV (reference sequence). V is TRBV27 and J is TRBJ2-1; D is unclear. The starting material was CD4+ or CD8+ T cells sorted from blood, obtained in a trial of the OX40 agonist ivuxolimab. This clonotype was sampled from an adult with an advanced solid tumor such as melanoma, head and neck, liver or kidney cancer. CDR3 amino acids: CASSHGPFREQFF. CDR3 DNA: TGTGCCAGCAGTCACGGGCCCTTCAGAGAGCAGTTCTTC.